This T cell receptor beta chain was retrieved from a study of T cell responses to AZD1222 COVID-19 vaccine. Study information: Doses given second, at about 4 or about 12 weeks, were pooled.

Sequenced by immunoSEQ multiplex PCR; TCRdb stores in-frame clones only, minus some. The sample shows tens of thousands of clones, roughly 90% of them seen only once. CDR3 length: 16 amino acids. Germline CDR1 SGHTA, CDR2 FQGTGA. The V segment lost 5 bases and the J segment 1 base; nucleotides outside the gene matches: 7. The sequencing used peripheral blood, collected on day 0 of AZD1222 vaccination. The chain is built from TRBV7-3 and TRBJ2-3, with 9 bases that match TRBD2. The TCR comes from an adult in good health. CDR3 residues: CASSQGASGGTDTQYF. In nucleotides, the CDR3 is TGTGCCAGCAGCCAAGGGGCTAGCGGGGGCACAGATACGCAGTATTTT. The variable domain in full, with the rest retrieved from reference TRBV7-3 and TRBJ2-3, is GAGVSQTPSNKVTEKGKYVELRCDPISGHTALYWYRQSLGQGPEFLIYFQGTGAADDSGLPNDRFFAVRPEGSVSTLKIQRTERGDSAVYLCASSQGASGGTDTQYFGPGTRLTVL.